This T cell receptor beta chain was found in a study of blood T cell repertoires in COVID-19. Study as a whole: The origin of the acute and convalescent COVID-19 samples was the United States, Italy and Spain. From T cells, B-cell-depleted T cells, or PBMCs came the material, which was cDNA or gDNA.

Authors' analysis steps: Reference gene primer amplification in the assay estimated nucleated cell counts. TCRdb's copy holds only in-frame clones and misses some; the assay was immunoSEQ multiplex PCR. V, J and clone size were drawn from that table, and D and trimming were deduced from the DNA. The sample shows around 200,000 clones, 70% to 90% of them seen only once. Material for sequencing was peripheral blood. This clonotype was sampled from a man aged 60-69 years with acute or convalescent COVID-19.

CDR3 residues: CASSLLLGGRQDGELFF. DNA for the CDR3: TGTGCCAGCAGTTTACTTCTGGGCGGGAGACAGGACGGGGAGCTGTTTTTT. The J gene is TRBJ2-2, the V gene TRBV27, with D maybe TRBD2 (7 bases). From germline, CDR1 is MNHEY and CDR2 SMNVEV (reference sequence). CDR3 length equals 17 residues. Trimming took off 2 bases at V and 7 bases at J, with 20 bases between the two ends.